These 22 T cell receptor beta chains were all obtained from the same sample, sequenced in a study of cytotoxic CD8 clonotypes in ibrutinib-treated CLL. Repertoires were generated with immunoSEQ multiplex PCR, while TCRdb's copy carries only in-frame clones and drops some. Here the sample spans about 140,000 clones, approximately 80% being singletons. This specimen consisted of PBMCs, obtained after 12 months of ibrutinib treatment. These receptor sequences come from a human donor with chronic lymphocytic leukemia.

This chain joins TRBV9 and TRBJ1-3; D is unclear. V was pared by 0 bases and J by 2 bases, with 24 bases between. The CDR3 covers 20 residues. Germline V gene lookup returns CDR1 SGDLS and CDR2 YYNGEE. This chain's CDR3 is CASSVASGPGRNFAGNTIYF. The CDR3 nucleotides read TGTGCCAGCAGCGTAGCGTCCGGGCCAGGAAGAAATTTTGCTGGAAACACCATATATTTT.

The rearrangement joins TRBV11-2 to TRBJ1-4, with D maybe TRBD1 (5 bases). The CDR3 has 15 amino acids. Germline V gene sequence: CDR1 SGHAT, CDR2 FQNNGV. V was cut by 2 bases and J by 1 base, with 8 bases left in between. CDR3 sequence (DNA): TGTGCCAGCAGCTTATGGAGGGGAACTAATGAAAAACTGTTTTTT. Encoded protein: CASSLWRGTNEKLFF.

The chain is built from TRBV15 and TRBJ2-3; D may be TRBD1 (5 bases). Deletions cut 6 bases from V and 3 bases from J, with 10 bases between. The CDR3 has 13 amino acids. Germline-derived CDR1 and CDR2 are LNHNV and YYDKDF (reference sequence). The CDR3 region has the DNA TGTGCCACCAGTAATTACAGGACAGATACGCAGTATTTT. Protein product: CATSNYRTDTQYF.

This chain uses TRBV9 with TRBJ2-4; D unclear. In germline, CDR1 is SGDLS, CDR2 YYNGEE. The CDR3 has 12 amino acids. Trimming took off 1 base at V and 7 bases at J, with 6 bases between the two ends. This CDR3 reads CASSVTGNIQYF. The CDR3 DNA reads TGTGCCAGCAGCGTAACGGGTAACATTCAGTACTTC.

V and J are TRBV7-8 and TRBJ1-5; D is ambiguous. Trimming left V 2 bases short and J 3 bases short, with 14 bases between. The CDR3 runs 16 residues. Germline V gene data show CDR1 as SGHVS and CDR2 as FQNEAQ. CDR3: CASSLYAGVFNQPQHF. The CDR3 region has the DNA TGTGCCAGCAGCTTATACGCAGGAGTTTTCAATCAGCCCCAGCATTTT.

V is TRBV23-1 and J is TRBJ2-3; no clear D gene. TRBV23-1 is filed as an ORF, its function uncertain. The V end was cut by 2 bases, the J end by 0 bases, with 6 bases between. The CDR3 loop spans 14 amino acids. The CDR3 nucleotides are TGCGCCAGCAGTCAACGGCCTAGCACAGATACGCAGTATTTT. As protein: CASSQRPSTDTQYF.

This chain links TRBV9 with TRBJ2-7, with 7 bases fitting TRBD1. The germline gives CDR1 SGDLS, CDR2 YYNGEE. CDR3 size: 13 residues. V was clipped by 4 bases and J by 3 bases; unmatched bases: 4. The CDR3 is CASSQGQFYEQYF. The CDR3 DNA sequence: TGTGCCAGCAGCCAGGGACAGTTCTACGAGCAGTACTTC. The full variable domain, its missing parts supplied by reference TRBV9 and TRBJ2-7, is DSGVTQTPKHLITATGQRVTLRCSPRSGDLSVYWYQQSLDQGLQFLIQYYNGEERAKGNILERFSAQQFPDLHSELNLSSLELGDSALYFCASSQGQFYEQYFGPGTRLTVT.

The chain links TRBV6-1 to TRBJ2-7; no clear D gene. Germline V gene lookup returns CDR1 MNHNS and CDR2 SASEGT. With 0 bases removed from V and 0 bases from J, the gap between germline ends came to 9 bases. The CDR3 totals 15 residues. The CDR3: CASSEARSGSYEQYF. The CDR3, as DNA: TGTGCCAGCAGTGAAGCGCGTTCAGGCTCCTACGAGCAGTACTTC.

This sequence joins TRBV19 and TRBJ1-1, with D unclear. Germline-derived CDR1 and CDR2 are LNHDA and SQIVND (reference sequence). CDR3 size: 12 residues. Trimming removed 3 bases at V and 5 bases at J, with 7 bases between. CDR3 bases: TGTGCCAGTAGTATTCTGGGGACTGAAGCTTTCTTT. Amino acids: CASSILGTEAFF.

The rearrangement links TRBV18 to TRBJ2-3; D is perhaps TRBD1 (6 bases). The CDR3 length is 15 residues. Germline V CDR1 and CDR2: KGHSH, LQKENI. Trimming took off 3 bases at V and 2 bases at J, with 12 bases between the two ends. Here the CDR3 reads CASSPRAGDTDTQYF. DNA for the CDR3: TGTGCCAGCTCACCTAGGGCAGGGGACACAGATACGCAGTATTTT. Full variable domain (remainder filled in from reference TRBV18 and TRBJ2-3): NAGVMQNPRHLVRRRGQEARLRCSPMKGHSHVYWYRQLPEEGLKFMVYLQKENIIDESGMPKERFSAEFPKEGPSILRIQQVVRGDSAAYFCASSPRAGDTDTQYFGPGTRLTVL.

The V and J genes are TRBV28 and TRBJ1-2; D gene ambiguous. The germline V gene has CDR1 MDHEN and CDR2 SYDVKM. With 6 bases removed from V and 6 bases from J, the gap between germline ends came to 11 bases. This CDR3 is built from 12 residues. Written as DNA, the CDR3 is TGTGCCAGCAGACCCTCCATGAATGGCTACACCTTC. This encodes CASRPSMNGYTF.

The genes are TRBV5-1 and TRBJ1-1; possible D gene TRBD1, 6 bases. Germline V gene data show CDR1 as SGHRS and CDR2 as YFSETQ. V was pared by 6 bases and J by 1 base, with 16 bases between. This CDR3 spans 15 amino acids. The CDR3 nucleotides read TGCGCCAGCAAAGAGGCGCGAGGGGGGAACACTGAAGCTTTCTTT. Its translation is CASKEARGGNTEAFF.

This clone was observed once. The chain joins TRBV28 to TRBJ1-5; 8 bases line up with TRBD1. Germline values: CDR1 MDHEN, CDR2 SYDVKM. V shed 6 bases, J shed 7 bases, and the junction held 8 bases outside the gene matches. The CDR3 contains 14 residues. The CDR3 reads CASSINRGWQPQHF. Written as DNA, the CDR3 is TGTGCCAGCAGCATCAACAGGGGGTGGCAGCCCCAGCATTTT.

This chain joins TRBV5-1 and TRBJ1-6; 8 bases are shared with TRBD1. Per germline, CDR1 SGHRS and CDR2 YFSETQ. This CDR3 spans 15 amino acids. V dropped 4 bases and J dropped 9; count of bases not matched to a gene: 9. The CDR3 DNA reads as TGCGCCAGCAGCCCAGGACAGGGTGTTTCTTCACCCCTCCACTTT. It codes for CASSPGQGVSSPLHF.

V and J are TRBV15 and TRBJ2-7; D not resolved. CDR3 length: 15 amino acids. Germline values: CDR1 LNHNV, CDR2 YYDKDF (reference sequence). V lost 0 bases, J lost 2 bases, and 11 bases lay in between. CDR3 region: CATSRDRPTAYEQYF. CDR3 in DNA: TGTGCCACCAGCAGAGATAGGCCAACAGCCTACGAGCAGTACTTC.

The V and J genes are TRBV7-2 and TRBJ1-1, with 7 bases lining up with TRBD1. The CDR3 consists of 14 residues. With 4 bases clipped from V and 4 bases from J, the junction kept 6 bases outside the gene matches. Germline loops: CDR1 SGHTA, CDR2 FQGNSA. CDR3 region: CASSSMTGFTEAFF. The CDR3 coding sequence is TGTGCCAGCAGCTCCATGACAGGGTTCACTGAAGCTTTCTTT.

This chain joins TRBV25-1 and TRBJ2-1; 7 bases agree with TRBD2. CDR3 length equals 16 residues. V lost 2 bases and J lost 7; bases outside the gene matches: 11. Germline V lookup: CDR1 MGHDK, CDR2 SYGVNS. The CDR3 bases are TGTGCCAGCAGTGAACCGGGGGGACCGGTTGTTAATGAGCAGTTCTTC. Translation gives CASSEPGGPVVNEQFF.

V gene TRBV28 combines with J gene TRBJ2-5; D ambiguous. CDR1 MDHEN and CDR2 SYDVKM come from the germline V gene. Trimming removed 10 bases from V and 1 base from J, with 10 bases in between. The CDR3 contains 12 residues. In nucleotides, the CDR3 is TGTGCCATAGCCAACCCCCAAGAGACCCAGTACTTC. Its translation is CAIANPQETQYF.

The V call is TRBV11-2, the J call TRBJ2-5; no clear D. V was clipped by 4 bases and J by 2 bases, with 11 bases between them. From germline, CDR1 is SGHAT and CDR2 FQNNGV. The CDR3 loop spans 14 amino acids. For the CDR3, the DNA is TGTGCCAGCAGCTCCCTCAGTACACAAGAGACCCAGTACTTC. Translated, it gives CASSSLSTQETQYF. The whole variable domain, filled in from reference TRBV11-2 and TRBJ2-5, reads EAGVAQSPRYKIIEKRQSVAFWCNPISGHATLYWYQQILGQGPKLLIQFQNNGVVDDSQLPKDRFSAERLKGVDSTLKIQPAKLEDSAVYLCASSSLSTQETQYFGPGTRLLVL.

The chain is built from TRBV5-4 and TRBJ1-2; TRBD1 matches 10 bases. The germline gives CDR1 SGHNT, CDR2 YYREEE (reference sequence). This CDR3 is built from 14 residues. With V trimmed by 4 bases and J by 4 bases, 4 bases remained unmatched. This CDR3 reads CASSARTGGYGYTF. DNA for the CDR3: TGTGCCAGCAGCGCAAGGACAGGGGGCTATGGCTACACCTTC.

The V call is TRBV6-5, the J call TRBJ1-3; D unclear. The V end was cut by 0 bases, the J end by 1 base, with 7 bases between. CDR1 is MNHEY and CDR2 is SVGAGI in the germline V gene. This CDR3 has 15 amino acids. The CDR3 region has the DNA TGTGCCAGCAGTTACTCTGGCGAATCTGGAAACACCATATATTTT. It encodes CASSYSGESGNTIYF.

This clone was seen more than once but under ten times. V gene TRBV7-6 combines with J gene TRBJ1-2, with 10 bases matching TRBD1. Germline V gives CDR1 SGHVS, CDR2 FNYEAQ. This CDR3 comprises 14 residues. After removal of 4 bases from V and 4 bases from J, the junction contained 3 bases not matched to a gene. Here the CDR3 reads CASSSDRGLYGYTF. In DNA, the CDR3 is TGTGCCAGCAGCTCCGACAGGGGGCTCTATGGCTACACCTTC.